These 30 T cell receptor beta chains were sequenced from one sample in a study of PD-L1 blockade in urothelial cancer. Assay: immunoSEQ multiplex PCR; the TCRdb copy retains only in-frame clones and omits some. The sample gives some 50,000 clones, about 91% of which show up once; approximately 4.1% is in the top ten. The specimen comprised PBMCs, sampled around atezolizumab (anti-PD-L1) treatment. The receptors originated from a man older than 75 with urothelial cancer.

This chain links TRBV19 with TRBJ2-7; 12 bases line up with TRBD2. CDR1 is LNHDA and CDR2 is SQIVND in the germline V gene (reference sequence). The length of the CDR3 is 16 residues. V trimming: 5 bases; J trimming: 4 bases; junction bases outside the gene matches: 9. The DNA for the CDR3 is TGTGCCAGTAGTCTACGGACTAGCGGGAAGTTATACGAGCAGTACTTC. Its translation is CASSLRTSGKLYEQYF.

This chain joins TRBV7-9 and TRBJ2-1, with a possible D match to TRBD2 (5 bases). Trimming pared 3 bases from V and 8 bases from J, leaving 14 bases between. The CDR3 loop spans 14 amino acids. Germline CDR1 and CDR2: SEHNR and FQNEAQ (reference sequence). The CDR3 DNA follows: TGTGCCAGCAGCTTTAGAATAGCGAGCGATGAGCAGTTCTTC. Translation: CASSFRIASDEQFF.

The chain has TRBV6-5 and TRBJ2-3, with D possibly TRBD1 on 5 matching bases. This CDR3 contains 14 residues. The germline CDR1 and CDR2 sequences are MNHEY and SVGAGI. V dropped 6 bases and J dropped 0 bases, with 10 bases sitting between them. The CDR3 sequence: CASSPTGSTDTQYF. In DNA form, the CDR3 reads TGTGCCAGCAGCCCAACAGGTAGCACAGATACGCAGTATTTT.

V usage is TRBV14 and J usage is TRBJ2-2; weak D call: TRBD2 (6 bases). Germline loops: CDR1 SGHDN, CDR2 FVKESK. CDR3 length equals 16 residues. V gave up 1 base and J gave up 4 bases, with 13 bases separating them. The CDR3 protein is CASSQVRPGGTGELFF. The CDR3 coding sequence is TGTGCCAGCAGCCAAGTTCGGCCCGGGGGCACCGGGGAGCTGTTTTTT.

V is TRBV7-8 and J is TRBJ1-1; D unclear. Deletions cut 1 base from V and 3 bases from J, with 6 bases between. CDR3 length equals 13 residues. CDR1 and CDR2 (germline): SGHVS, FQNEAQ. DNA of the CDR3: TGTGCCAGCAGCTTAGGTTACTACACTGAAGCTTTCTTT. Translating gives CASSLGYYTEAFF.

The V gene is TRBV7-9, the J gene TRBJ2-5; 7 bases match TRBD1. With V trimmed by 5 bases and J by 4 bases, 4 bases remained unmatched. The CDR3 runs to 13 residues. Germline values: CDR1 SEHNR, CDR2 FQNEAQ (reference sequence). The CDR3 DNA reads TGTGCCAGCAGCGCCAACAGGGGAGAGACCCAGTACTTC. As protein: CASSANRGETQYF.

This chain connects TRBV15 to TRBJ2-7; 11 positions agree with TRBD1. Germline CDR1 reads LNHNV; CDR2 reads YYDKDF (reference sequence). V lost 3 bases and J lost 2; bases outside the gene matches: 3. The CDR3 loop spans 15 amino acids. In nucleotides, the CDR3 is TGTGCCACCAGCAGGGGACAGGGGGGAACCTACGAGCAGTACTTC. This encodes CATSRGQGGTYEQYF.

This chain joins TRBV18 and TRBJ2-7; 7 nucleotides align to TRBD2. J lost 6 bases, V lost 6 bases, and 11 bases had no gene match. This CDR3 spans 14 amino acids. Germline V gene sequence: CDR1 KGHSH, CDR2 LQKENI. The DNA for the CDR3 is TGTGCCAGCTCGCCCCAAAGCGGGGCCGCCGAGCAGTACTTC. It is translated as CASSPQSGAAEQYF.

The chain has TRBV5-1 and TRBJ1-2, with 10 positions matching TRBD1. Germline trimming cut 1 base from V and 6 bases from J; bases unmatched to any gene: 6. Germline values: CDR1 SGHRS, CDR2 YFSETQ. The CDR3 runs 15 residues. CDR3 coding DNA: TGCGCCAGCAGCTTGAGGACAGGGGGAATGGATGGCTACACCTTC. Translated: CASSLRTGGMDGYTF.

The genes are TRBV9 and TRBJ1-2; 7 nucleotides agree with TRBD1. Germline-derived CDR1 and CDR2 are SGDLS and YYNGEE. The CDR3 consists of 15 residues. With 0 bases clipped from V and 6 bases from J, the junction kept 8 bases outside the gene matches. The CDR3 loop reads CASSVAQGRLDGYTF. The CDR3 coding sequence is TGTGCCAGCAGCGTAGCACAGGGGCGCTTGGATGGCTACACCTTC.

The chain couples TRBV27 to TRBJ2-3, with a tentative D call TRBD2 (5 bases). This CDR3 is 15 amino acids long. Germline assignment: CDR1 MNHEY and CDR2 SMNVEV (reference sequence). Trimming removed 5 bases at V and 7 bases at J, with 19 bases between. The CDR3 DNA follows: TGTGCCAGCAGTCCCACTAGTTGGGCTACGTATACGCAGTATTTT. As protein: CASSPTSWATYTQYF.

J is TRBJ2-5 and V is TRBV4-1; D might be TRBD2 (7 bases). The V and J ends lost 3 bases and 5 bases respectively, with 22 bases between them. CDR3 length: 17 residues. CDR1 and CDR2 from the germline V gene are MGHRA and YSYEKL. The CDR3 coding sequence is TGCGCCAGCAGCCAGGAGATTCGTACAGGGAGGGACGAGACCCAGTACTTC. Protein product: CASSQEIRTGRDETQYF.

The chain links TRBV19 to TRBJ2-6; 8 bases match TRBD1. The junction had 11 bases not matched to a gene; V was cut back by 3 bases and J by 1 base. The CDR3 has 19 amino acids. The germline CDR1 and CDR2 sequences are LNHDA and SQIVND (reference sequence). The CDR3, as DNA: TGTGCCAGTAGTATCAGAACAGGGGGTGATCGTTCTGGGGCCAACGTCCTGACTTTC. Its protein product is CASSIRTGGDRSGANVLTF. Full variable domain (missing parts from reference TRBV19 and TRBJ2-6): DGGITQSPKYLFRKEGQNVTLSCEQNLNHDAMYWYRQDPGQGLRLIYYSQIVNDFQKGDIAEGYSVSREKKESFPLTVTSAQKNPTAFYLCASSIRTGGDRSGANVLTFGAGSRLTVL.

V gene TRBV18 combines with J gene TRBJ2-1; tentative D call: TRBD2 (5 bases). V shed 4 bases and J shed 10 bases, with 20 bases lying between them. The CDR3 extends over 15 amino acids. The germline V gene has CDR1 KGHSH and CDR2 LQKENI. CDR3 coding DNA: TGTGCCAGCTCACGGGGTGATCTAGCCTCCGGGGAGCAGTTCTTC. This gives the protein CASSRGDLASGEQFF.

This clone is a singleton in its sample. The V gene is TRBV11-2, the J gene TRBJ2-3, with 7 bases aligning to TRBD2. The V gene's germline CDR1 is SGHAT and CDR2 FQNNGV. The V gene end was trimmed by 5 bases and the J gene end by 3 bases; junction bases not matched to a gene: 14. The CDR3 loop spans 17 amino acids. The CDR3 spells CASSPRVAGLFTDTQYF. CDR3 nucleotide sequence: TGTGCCAGCAGCCCCCGGGTAGCGGGCCTATTTACAGATACGCAGTATTTT.

This chain links TRBV10-3 with TRBJ2-2; the match to TRBD2 covers 13 bases. V dropped 8 bases and J dropped 5; count of bases not matched to a gene: 2. The CDR3 covers 14 residues. The V gene's germline CDR1 is ENHRY and CDR2 SYGVKD. The CDR3, as DNA: TGTGCCATCCGACTAGCGGGAGGTACCGGGGAGCTGTTTTTT. Protein: CAIRLAGGTGELFF.

The V gene is TRBV27, the J gene TRBJ1-2; TRBD1 aligns across 9 bases. This CDR3 comprises 18 residues. Germline CDR1 is MNHEY and CDR2 is SMNVEV (reference sequence). The trim removed 4 bases at V and 8 bases at J, leaving 20 bases unmatched. The CDR3 bases are TGTGCCAGCAGTTCGACCATGAGGGACAGGGAATTTACGCGCGGCTACACCTTC. It translates to CASSSTMRDREFTRGYTF.

CDR3 nucleotides: TGTGCCAGCAGCTTACAGGGGGACGAGCAGTACTTC. Translated, it gives CASSLQGDEQYF. V gene TRBV11-2 combines with J gene TRBJ2-7; TRBD1 matches 7 bases. CDR3 length equals 12 residues. Germline V gene sequence: CDR1 SGHAT, CDR2 FQNNGV. V lost 2 bases to trimming and J lost 5 bases; unmatched junction nucleotides: 0.

This chain connects TRBV10-3 to TRBJ2-3; 12 bases map to TRBD2. With V trimmed by 6 bases and J by 0 bases, 4 bases remained unmatched. This CDR3 region has 16 residues. Germline V gives CDR1 ENHRY, CDR2 SYGVKD. The CDR3 loop is CAISAGTSGSTDTQYF. The CDR3 nucleotides read TGTGCCATCAGCGCAGGGACTAGCGGGAGCACAGATACGCAGTATTTT.

V is TRBV10-3 and J is TRBJ2-7; 8 positions agree with TRBD1. V was clipped by 7 bases and J by 0 bases; unmatched bases: 5. Per germline, CDR1 ENHRY and CDR2 SYGVKD. The CDR3 length is 14 residues. CDR3 sequence (DNA): TGTGCCATCACCGTAGGGACAGGCTCCTACGAGCAGTACTTC. This sequence encodes CAITVGTGSYEQYF.

V gene TRBV5-1 combines with J gene TRBJ1-1; D perhaps matches TRBD1 (6 bases). This CDR3 has 15 residues. From germline, CDR1 is SGHRS and CDR2 YFSETQ. With 6 bases removed from V and 3 bases from J, the gap between germline ends came to 18 bases. The CDR3 sequence: CASTSPRGGDTEAFF. The CDR3 DNA is TGCGCCAGCACCTCCCCCAGGGGTGGGGACACTGAAGCTTTCTTT.

The chain couples TRBV4-1 to TRBJ2-5, with TRBD2 matching 11 bases. The V segment lost 1 base and the J segment 5 bases; nucleotides outside the gene matches: 6. In germline, CDR1 is MGHRA, CDR2 YSYEKL. The CDR3 sequence is 16 residues long. The CDR3 nucleotides are TGCGCCAGCAGCCAAGGTAGCGGGAGGGCCTGGGAGACCCAGTACTTC. As protein: CASSQGSGRAWETQYF.

The V call is TRBV30, the J call TRBJ1-5, with 8 bases fitting TRBD1. J lost 6 bases, V lost 1 base, and 5 bases had no gene match. The CDR3 covers 14 residues. From germline, CDR1 is GTSNPN and CDR2 SVGIG (reference sequence). Written as DNA, the CDR3 is TGTGCCTGGAGTGCGGCAGGGGGCGGTCAGCCCCAGCATTTT. Translated, it gives CAWSAAGGGQPQHF.

The chain links TRBV6-1 to TRBJ2-7; 10 bases fit TRBD2. Per the germline V gene, CDR1 is MNHNS and CDR2 is SASEGT. V lost 7 bases and J lost 4; bases outside the gene matches: 10. CDR3 length equals 15 residues. CDR3 loop: CASIDPSGRAYEQYF. As DNA, the CDR3 is TGTGCCAGCATTGACCCTAGCGGGAGAGCGTACGAGCAGTACTTC.

A single count supports this clone. This chain's CDR3 is CASGKRENQPQHF. In nucleotides, the CDR3 is TGTGCCAGCGGTAAACGGGAGAATCAGCCCCAGCATTTT. V gene TRBV6-5 combines with J gene TRBJ1-5; no clear D gene. CDR3 length equals 13 residues. Germline assignment: CDR1 MNHEY and CDR2 SVGAGI. V was cut by 8 bases and J by 4 bases, with 12 bases left in between.

The chain has TRBV5-4 and TRBJ2-7, with TRBD2 as a possible D gene (6 bases). Germline V lookup: CDR1 SGHNT, CDR2 YYREEE (reference sequence). The length of the CDR3 is 14 residues. V dropped 2 bases and J dropped 7 bases, with 16 bases sitting between them. The CDR3 spells CASSLPGGAKEQYF. The CDR3, as DNA: TGTGCCAGCAGCTTACCCGGGGGTGCTAAAGAGCAGTACTTC. Full variable domain (remainder filled in from reference TRBV5-4 and TRBJ2-7): ETGVTQSPTHLIKTRGQQVTLRCSSQSGHNTVSWYQQALGQGPQFIFQYYREEENGRGNFPPRFSGLQFPNYSSELNVNALELDDSALYLCASSLPGGAKEQYFGPGTRLTVT.

The chain links TRBV11-2 to TRBJ2-7; 8 bases align to TRBD1. The V gene end was trimmed by 1 base and the J gene end by 1 base; junction bases not matched to a gene: 6. CDR3 size: 16 residues. Germline V gene sequence: CDR1 SGHAT, CDR2 FQNNGV. The CDR3 protein is CASSLAHRTGSYEQYF. The CDR3 region has the DNA TGTGCCAGCAGCTTAGCCCATAGGACAGGGTCCTACGAGCAGTACTTC.

This clone was seen only once. The CDR3 sequence: CASSLVWTSGRLWGNEQFF. As DNA, the CDR3 is TGTGCCAGCAGCTTAGTGTGGACTAGCGGGAGGCTGTGGGGGAATGAGCAGTTCTTC. This chain links TRBV7-8 with TRBJ2-1; 14 bases match TRBD2. The CDR3 runs to 19 residues. V was clipped by 1 base and J by 7 bases; unmatched bases: 12. Germline values: CDR1 SGHVS, CDR2 FQNEAQ.

This chain connects TRBV27 to TRBJ2-7, with a weak D call TRBD2 (7 bases). The CDR3 spans 16 residues. V was pared by 5 bases and J by 4 bases, with 21 bases between. Germline CDR1 and CDR2: MNHEY and SMNVEV (reference sequence). CDR3 sequence: CASSPGGRGYTYEQYF. The CDR3 region has the DNA TGTGCCAGCAGTCCCGGAGGGAGGGGGTACACGTACGAGCAGTACTTC.

This clone was seen once. The CDR3 coding sequence is TGTGCCAGCAGCTTACCCGGTAGTCCAGATACGCAGTATTTT. It specifies CASSLPGSPDTQYF. The rearrangement uses TRBV7-2 and TRBJ2-3; D unclear. The V end was cut by 2 bases, the J end by 4 bases, with 10 bases between. Germline lookup yields CDR1 SGHTA and CDR2 FQGNSA. The CDR3 runs to 14 residues. The full variable domain, with the rest looked up from reference TRBV7-2 and TRBJ2-3, is GAGVSQSPSNKVTEKGKDVELRCDPISGHTALYWYRQSLGQGLEFLIYFQGNSAPDKSGLPSDRFSAERTGGSVSTLTIQRTQQEDSAVYLCASSLPGSPDTQYFGPGTRLTVL.